The clone carrying this T cell receptor (beta chain) was counted between two and nine times. V dropped 6 bases and J dropped 3 bases, with 12 bases sitting between them. The CDR3 runs 13 residues. The data derive from a study of T-cell reconstitution after alpha-beta-depleted transplantation in children. Unique molecular identifiers were incorporated when the TCRbeta library was constructed. TCRdb ran MiXCR on the PCR reads and lists one entry per CDR3 protein. This table has 330,000 or so distinct CDR3 sequences, about 9.4% appearing once. The rearrangement links TRBV12-3 or TRBV12-4 to TRBJ2-7; D uncertain. Sequenced here: PBMCs from the stem cell graft donor, sampled from the stem cell graft. This sequence was found in a human donor who donated a stem cell graft to a child with acute lymphoblastic leukemia. CDR3 loop: CASSRQASYEQYF. In DNA, the CDR3 is TGTGCCAGCAGCCGTCAGGCCAGCTACGAGCAGTACTTC.